This T cell receptor (beta chain) derives from a study of blood T cell repertoires in COVID-19. The CDR3 consists of 17 residues. In germline, CDR1 is SGHVS, CDR2 FQNEAQ. V was pared by 0 bases and J by 3 bases, with 10 bases of the junction left unmatched. Original processing notes: Amplification of reference gene primers provided the estimated nucleated cell counts. Assay: immunoSEQ multiplex PCR; the TCRdb copy retains only in-frame clones and omits some. The DNA was the basis for D and trimming; V, J and clone size are from that table. Of about 210,000 clones in the sample, approximately 80% were seen once. This clone appeared a few times.

This TCR was recovered from a woman of 80 years or more with COVID-19, enrolled during active disease. The sample was peripheral blood. This chain uses TRBV7-8 with TRBJ2-5; TRBD2 aligns across 7 bases. The CDR3 sequence: CASSLAPGAGREETQYF. The CDR3 nucleotides read TGTGCCAGCAGCTTAGCCCCAGGAGCGGGGAGGGAAGAGACCCAGTACTTC.